This T cell receptor beta chain was documented in a study of cytomegalovirus exposure and HLA in healthy donors. Study-wide context: The roughly 120 validation repertoires, a later analysis reported, used the same platform as the approximately 700 first-cohort repertoires. General study findings and limits: Listed as cytomegalovirus-associated were over 150 TCR beta chains. Rare TCR sequences dominated, though some public TCRs recurred in many donors.

In germline, CDR1 is MDHEN, CDR2 SYDVKM. CDR3 length: 15 residues. The V segment lost 4 bases and the J segment 1 base; nucleotides outside the gene matches: 3. Separate from the roughly 720-subject first cohort was the 120-subject validation cohort, to which the donors belonged. Libraries were prepared by immunoSEQ multiplex PCR; TCRdb keeps only in-frame clonotypes and omits some of them. The sample includes 68,000 or so clones, about nine tenths of them seen just once. As to this clone: What it binds is not known.

This TCR was recovered from a man between 18 and 35 years old in good health and CMV-seronegative. Sequencing input: PBMCs. This chain joins TRBV28 and TRBJ2-7, with TRBD2 identical over 11 bases. The CDR3 nucleotides are TGTGCCAGCAGTTCGACTAGCGGGACGTCCTACGAGCAGTACTTC. Its protein product is CASSSTSGTSYEQYF.